The 7 T cell receptor beta chains below come from one sample, sequenced in a study of cytomegalovirus exposure and HLA in healthy donors. PCR primers comprised 60 Vbeta and 13 Jbeta primers. Sequencing used immunoSEQ multiplex PCR; TCRdb keeps in-frame clones, though not all of them. Of around 160,000 clones listed, around three quarters are singletons. The sample taken for sequencing was PBMCs. The receptors originated from a man aged 50-60 years in good health and CMV-seropositive.

This chain uses TRBV19 with TRBJ1-5; 8 bases map to TRBD1. V lost 5 bases to trimming and J lost 5 bases; unmatched junction nucleotides: 8. The length of the CDR3 is 15 residues. The V gene's germline CDR1 is LNHDA and CDR2 SQIVND (reference sequence). This CDR3 reads CASSRQGSDDQPQHF. CDR3 DNA: TGTGCCAGTAGTCGACAGGGGTCGGATGATCAGCCCCAGCATTTT.

CDR3 in DNA: TGTGCCAGCAGTGAACGCAGGGTCGCCGGGGAGCTGTTTTTT. Amino acid sequence: CASSERRVAGELFF. V is TRBV6-1 and J is TRBJ2-2, with D possibly matching TRBD1 (5 bases). Looked up from germline, CDR1 is MNHNS and CDR2 is SASEGT. This CDR3 comprises 14 residues. Trimming took 2 bases from V and 6 from J, leaving 10 bases between them.

This chain links TRBV9 with TRBJ1-2, with 8 nucleotides matching TRBD1. Germline CDR1 is SGDLS and CDR2 is YYNGEE. The CDR3 spans 16 residues. With V trimmed by 0 bases and J by 7 bases, 11 bases remained unmatched. The CDR3 loop is CASSVDPHSGGFGYTF. CDR3 sequence (DNA): TGTGCCAGCAGCGTAGACCCCCATTCAGGGGGCTTTGGCTACACCTTC.

This clone has only one observation. This chain links TRBV29-1 with TRBJ1-4; 7 nucleotides agree with TRBD1. J lost 5 bases, V lost 4 bases, and 4 bases had no gene match. CDR3 length: 13 residues. Germline values: CDR1 SQVTM, CDR2 ANQGSEA. The CDR3 loop reads CSVGDRLNEKLFF. CDR3 bases: TGCAGCGTTGGGGACAGATTAAATGAAAAACTGTTTTTT.

For the CDR3, the DNA is TGTGCCAGCAGTGAAAGTATGGAGGGCACAGATACGCAGTATTTT. Amino acids: CASSESMEGTDTQYF. This rearrangement joins TRBV2 to TRBJ2-3, with a possible D match to TRBD2 (5 bases). The length of the CDR3 is 15 residues. V was clipped by 2 bases and J by 1 base, with 10 bases between them. Germline CDR1 reads SNHLY; CDR2 reads FYNNEI.

The gene calls are TRBV19 and TRBJ1-1; 7 bases match TRBD1. The CDR3 is made up of 15 amino acids. J was trimmed by 5 bases and V by 3 bases; bases with no gene match: 9. The germline gives CDR1 LNHDA, CDR2 SQIVND (reference sequence). CDR3 in amino acids: CASSIPKTGLTEAFF. The DNA of the CDR3 is TGTGCCAGTAGTATCCCGAAGACAGGGTTGACTGAAGCTTTCTTT.

As to this clone: The sample holds other DNA sequences that translate to the same CDR3. The chain uses TRBV2 and TRBJ2-5; 9 bases line up with TRBD2. There are 14 residues in the CDR3. Germline V CDR1 and CDR2: SNHLY, FYNNEI. J gave up 1 base and V 6 bases, and 3 bases lay outside the gene matches. The CDR3 loop reads CASRGAGGQETQYF. As DNA, the CDR3 is TGTGCCAGCAGGGGAGCGGGGGGCCAAGAGACCCAGTACTTC.